These 25 T cell receptor beta chains originate from one sample sequenced in a study of T cell changes during pregnancy in multiple sclerosis. Profiled with immunoSEQ multiplex PCR; TCRdb holds only in-frame clones, not every one. The sample contains about 80,000 clones, 92% of which appear only once. The input for sequencing was peripheral blood, taken before pregnancy. The receptors derive from a female donor with multiple sclerosis, enrolled in a pregnancy study.

The chain is built from TRBV4-2 and TRBJ2-7, with a tentative D call TRBD1 (5 bases). Trimming left V 4 bases short and J 2 bases short, with 12 bases between. Germline CDR1 and CDR2: LGHNA and YNFKEQ. The CDR3 extends over 14 amino acids. The CDR3 spells CASSPSQGPYEQYF. The CDR3, as DNA: TGTGCCAGCAGCCCCAGCCAGGGCCCCTACGAGCAGTACTTC.

The chain uses TRBV5-1 and TRBJ2-2; TRBD1 matches 7 bases. Losses at the gene ends were 4 bases for V and 1 base for J; bases not matched to a gene: 4. The CDR3 has 15 residues. Per germline, CDR1 SGHRS and CDR2 YFSETQ. The CDR3 DNA is TGCGCCAGCAGCCCGGGACAGTTGAACACCGGGGAGCTGTTTTTT. Amino acid sequence: CASSPGQLNTGELFF.

The chain carries TRBV6-1 and TRBJ1-1, with D possibly TRBD1 on 5 matching bases. Germline V lookup: CDR1 MNHNS, CDR2 SASEGT. The V end was cut by 8 bases, the J end by 2 bases, with 9 bases between. This CDR3 is built from 12 residues. The CDR3 DNA follows: TGTGCCAGCGACAGAGTTAACACTGAAGCTTTCTTT. Amino acid sequence: CASDRVNTEAFF.

CDR3 amino acids: CAISEGQHSNQPQHF. The CDR3, as DNA: TGTGCCATCAGTGAGGGACAACATAGCAATCAGCCCCAGCATTTT. The V call is TRBV10-3, the J call TRBJ1-5, with D possibly matching TRBD1 (5 bases). The V gene lost 2 bases and the J gene lost 0 bases, with 8 bases spanning the gap. The CDR3 covers 15 residues. Germline CDR1 and CDR2: ENHRY and SYGVKD.

The chain carries TRBV27 and TRBJ2-6; D unresolved. The CDR3 has 16 residues. From germline, CDR1 is MNHEY and CDR2 SMNVEV (reference sequence). Trimming cost V 3 bases and J 0 bases, with 9 bases left between them. The CDR3 nucleotides are TGTGCCAGCAGTTTTGGCAGGCTCTCTGGGGCCAACGTCCTGACTTTC. Protein product: CASSFGRLSGANVLTF.

The chain links TRBV12-5 to TRBJ2-5; the D is unclear. With 6 bases removed from V and 4 bases from J, the gap between germline ends came to 9 bases. The CDR3 is made up of 12 amino acids. From germline, CDR1 is LGHNT and CDR2 FRNRAP. CDR3 residues: CASGFSGETQYF. CDR3 nucleotide sequence: TGTGCTAGTGGCTTTTCAGGAGAGACCCAGTACTTC. The complete variable domain, with remaining parts taken from reference TRBV12-5 and TRBJ2-5, reads DARVTQTPRHKVTEMGQEVTMRCQPILGHNTVFWYRQTMMQGLELLAYFRNRAPLDDSGMPKDRFSAEMPDATLATLKIQPSEPRDSAVYFCASGFSGETQYFGPGTRLLVL.

Concerning this clone itself: An end of the junction does not agree with germline; a read error may underlie this. The J gene is TRBJ2-1, the V gene TRBV5-1; D perhaps matches TRBD2 (5 bases). This CDR3 is 11 amino acids long. Germline-derived CDR1 and CDR2 are SGHRS and YFSETQ. The CDR3: CASSDYHEQFF. For the CDR3, the DNA is TGCGCCAGCAGCGACTACCATGAGCAGTTCTTC.

The V and J genes are TRBV2 and TRBJ1-1; weak D call: TRBD1 (5 bases). This CDR3 comprises 14 residues. V was pared by 5 bases and J by 0 bases, with 10 bases between. The germline CDR1 and CDR2 sequences are SNHLY and FYNNEI. CDR3 protein: CASSTGSLNTEAFF. The CDR3 coding sequence is TGTGCCAGCAGTACAGGCTCCTTGAACACTGAAGCTTTCTTT.

The chain combines TRBV19 with TRBJ2-5, with TRBD1 matching over 11 bases. This CDR3 has 15 residues. Germline CDR1 LNHDA, CDR2 SQIVND (reference sequence). J gave up 7 bases and V 6 bases, and 10 bases lay outside the gene matches. CDR3 protein: CASRGGTGGSRTQYF. In nucleotides, the CDR3 is TGTGCCAGTAGAGGGGGGACAGGGGGTTCGCGGACCCAGTACTTC.

This clone showed up just once. The chain links TRBV27 to TRBJ2-7, with a weak D call TRBD2 (5 bases). This CDR3 has 15 amino acids. Trimming cost V 0 bases and J 0 bases, with 9 bases left between them. Looked up from germline, CDR1 is MNHEY and CDR2 is SMNVEV (reference sequence). DNA for the CDR3: TGTGCCAGCAGTTTATCGGAGGCTAGCTCCTACGAGCAGTACTTC. As protein: CASSLSEASSYEQYF.

V gene TRBV15 combines with J gene TRBJ1-2; no definite D call. Germline V gene lookup returns CDR1 LNHNV and CDR2 YYDKDF (reference sequence). The CDR3 spans 13 residues. Trimming removed 3 bases at V and 9 bases at J, with 14 bases between. In nucleotides, the CDR3 is TGTGCCACCAGCAGCCTGTCGGGTCTGAGCTACACCTTC. Its protein is CATSSLSGLSYTF.

The sample holds a few counts of this clone. This sequence joins TRBV4-2 and TRBJ2-1; 7 nucleotides line up with TRBD1. V was pared by 1 base and J by 4 bases, with 4 bases of the junction left unmatched. This CDR3 is built from 15 residues. Per germline, CDR1 LGHNA and CDR2 YNFKEQ. The CDR3 region is CASSQVTGRYNEQFF. Here the CDR3 DNA reads TGTGCCAGCAGCCAAGTGACAGGGCGGTACAATGAGCAGTTCTTC.

The chain recombines TRBV5-4 with TRBJ1-3, with D perhaps TRBD1 (5 bases). Deletions cut 0 bases from V and 0 bases from J, with 7 bases between. Germline CDR1 reads SGHNT; CDR2 reads YYREEE (reference sequence). The CDR3 totals 15 residues. For the CDR3, the DNA is TGTGCCAGCAGCTTGGAGGGGTACTCTGGAAACACCATATATTTT. This codes for CASSLEGYSGNTIYF.

The V gene is TRBV27, the J gene TRBJ1-2, with TRBD1 identical over 7 bases. V lost 4 bases and J lost 0; bases outside the gene matches: 8. Germline values: CDR1 MNHEY, CDR2 SMNVEV (reference sequence). This CDR3 region has 16 residues. In DNA, the CDR3 is TGTGCCAGCAGTTCCAGACAGGGTGCCTCTAACTATGGCTACACCTTC. Translation: CASSSRQGASNYGYTF.

In DNA form, the CDR3 reads TGCGCCAGCAGCAATGCGGGACAGGTTACAGATACGCAGTATTTT. Translation: CASSNAGQVTDTQYF. This chain connects TRBV5-1 to TRBJ2-3; 8 bases fit TRBD1. The germline CDR1 and CDR2 sequences are SGHRS and YFSETQ. CDR3 length equals 15 residues. Losses at the gene ends were 4 bases for V and 3 bases for J; bases not matched to a gene: 7.

J is TRBJ1-1 and V is TRBV9; 10 positions agree with TRBD1. The CDR3 is made up of 14 amino acids. The J segment lost 11 bases and the V segment lost 0 bases, leaving 7 bases of the junction unmatched. Germline CDR1 and CDR2: SGDLS and YYNGEE. CDR3 amino acids: CASSVDVMGQGAFF. The CDR3 DNA reads TGTGCCAGCAGCGTAGACGTAATGGGACAGGGGGCTTTCTTT.

The chain employs TRBV30 and TRBJ2-7; no firm D call. From germline, CDR1 is GTSNPN and CDR2 SVGIG (reference sequence). CDR3 size: 11 residues. V dropped 0 bases and J dropped 4 bases, with 4 bases sitting between them. The CDR3: CAWSVQYEQYF. The CDR3, as DNA: TGTGCCTGGAGTGTTCAGTACGAGCAGTACTTC.

This clone was detected a few times. The V call is TRBV6-1, the J call TRBJ1-2, with D perhaps TRBD1 (5 bases). Germline V gene lookup returns CDR1 MNHNS and CDR2 SASEGT. Between the trimmed V and J ends, which lost 5 bases and 8 bases, there was a span of 15 bases. The CDR3 contains 13 residues. The CDR3 DNA follows: TGTGCCAGCAGTCCCGAGGCAGGGTTAGGCTACACCTTC. Residues: CASSPEAGLGYTF.

The rearrangement joins TRBV9 to TRBJ2-2; the D gene is possibly TRBD1 (6 bases). The CDR3 covers 13 residues. V was pared by 6 bases and J by 4 bases, with 10 bases between. Germline V lookup: CDR1 SGDLS, CDR2 YYNGEE. CDR3 protein: CASNQGTTGELFF. Here the CDR3 DNA reads TGTGCCAGCAATCAGGGGACCACCGGGGAGCTGTTTTTT.

The chain joins TRBV4-1 to TRBJ1-6, with 8 bases matching TRBD1. The CDR3 extends over 13 amino acids. CDR1 MGHRA and CDR2 YSYEKL come from the germline V gene. Germline trimming cut 2 bases from V and 15 bases from J; bases unmatched to any gene: 6. For the CDR3, the DNA is TGCGCCAGCAGCCAACCGGGACAGGTTTTCCTCCACTTT. This codes for CASSQPGQVFLHF.

The chain links TRBV2 to TRBJ1-1; D is unresolved. CDR1 and CDR2 (germline): SNHLY, FYNNEI. Trimming took 4 bases from V and 1 from J, leaving 10 bases between them. The CDR3 contains 14 residues. The DNA of the CDR3 is TGTGCCAGCAGTGTTTCGGCGGGGAACACTGAAGCTTTCTTT. It encodes CASSVSAGNTEAFF.

J is TRBJ2-7 and V is TRBV6-1, with 10 bases lining up with TRBD1. Looked up from germline, CDR1 is MNHNS and CDR2 is SASEGT. With 4 bases clipped from V and 4 bases from J, the junction kept 7 bases outside the gene matches. The CDR3 is 15 amino acids. The CDR3 spells CASSVRGDRGYEQYF. The CDR3 bases are TGTGCCAGCAGTGTGAGAGGGGACAGGGGTTACGAGCAGTACTTC.

The rearrangement links TRBV27 to TRBJ2-1; 11 bases map to TRBD2. Looked up from germline, CDR1 is MNHEY and CDR2 is SMNVEV (reference sequence). The junction had 2 bases not matched to a gene; V was cut back by 5 bases and J by 2 bases. The CDR3 has 15 residues. The CDR3 sequence is CASSIAGGPYNEQFF. CDR3 DNA: TGTGCCAGCAGTATAGCGGGGGGGCCCTACAATGAGCAGTTCTTC.

With respect to this clone: The germline gene is not matched at one end of the junction; a read error may be the cause. The chain combines TRBV30 with TRBJ1-1; 10 bases fit TRBD1. The germline CDR1 and CDR2 sequences are GTSNPN and SVGIG (reference sequence). There are 15 residues in the CDR3. CDR3 nucleotides: TGTGCCTGGAGTTCGGGGACAGGGGTGAACTCTGAAGCTTTCTTT. This gives the protein CAWSSGTGVNSEAFF.

The rearrangement links TRBV9 to TRBJ2-7; no clear D. The CDR3 runs 12 residues. V lost 0 bases and J 8 bases, leaving 9 bases between the germline ends. From germline, CDR1 is SGDLS and CDR2 YYNGEE. The CDR3, as DNA: TGTGCCAGCAGCGTAGGGAGAGGTCAGCAGTACTTC. This translates into CASSVGRGQQYF.